This section outlines one TCR beta chain sequence together with its context. Its antigen specificity is not known. No quality values exist for individual bases; no much larger clone is one base distant. The sample belongs to a study of cytomegalovirus exposure and HLA in healthy donors (dated by TCRdb to the late 2010s). In terms of the full investigation: An earlier analysis of about 560 of the donors reported about 300 Gb of sequence data and approximately 120 million unique TCR beta sequences obtained from some 170 million T cells. An early release covering roughly 600 HLA-typed donors comprised about 300 gigabases of sequencing data and around 86 million unique TCR sequences. Of the approximately 400 genotyped donors, approximately 83% fell in the genetic ancestry cluster associated with self-reported Caucasian donors. The aim of the study was to test whether cataloging public T cell receptors could identify signatures of past pathogen exposure. Using immunosequencing, the study profiled T cell repertoires from roughly 650 subjects and related those repertoires to cytomegalovirus serostatus. In addition to the first cohort of roughly 700 subjects, a separate validation cohort of under 150 different subjects was used. To predict cytomegalovirus infection status, the study brought together high-throughput TCR immunosequencing, statistical association of individual TCRs with disease status, and machine learning. To study patterns of TCR occurrence, a later analysis re-analyzed previously published TCR beta repertoires from hundreds of donors and added high-resolution HLA genotyping. Rather than using new phenotypic data, the later analysis identified candidate immune exposures from TCR beta sequences and from how often those sequences occurred across donors. To decide whether each TCR beta V gene segment behaved as functional or pseudogenic, an earlier analysis of several hundred of the donors relied on high-throughput TCR beta sequencing. Donor age, sex, ethnicity and CMV serostatus were compiled together with the repertoire data. A later genetic analysis took genome-wide SNP genotypes for 398 of the 666 donors and used that subset as a discovery cohort. Every repertoire in the discovery cohort had been generated on one and the same sequencing platform. Both class I and class II loci were covered by HLA typing, at four-digit resolution. The number of typed donors differed by locus: about 620-630 for A, B, C, DRB1 and DQB1; approximately 540 for DQA1; 606 for DPA1; and some 470 for DPB1. About five DR-DQ haplotypes were handled as single units for association and clustering because linkage in the cohort was strong. Among several hundred genotyped donors of the cohort, an average of about 240,000 unique TCR beta nucleotide sequences was sequenced per donor, of which roughly 17% were non-productive. What the work shows at the level of the full study, not this receptor alone: Roughly uniform sequencing depth across donors was assumed in presence/absence analyses, although this assumption may not hold. In an earlier analysis of 587 of the donors, most TCR beta V segments were observed in productive rearrangements about 90% or about 30% of the time, broadly matching IMGT annotations. While some public TCRs were present in many individuals, most TCR sequences turned up only very rarely across donors. Because counts were too low, 15 to 20 rarely observed V segments, including chromosome 9 orphons, were excluded from the earlier analysis of about 500 of the donors. In this cohort, only TCR beta chains were sequenced, and detectable features were limited by the absence of alpha or paired-chain data. A few of the identified cytomegalovirus-associated TCR beta chains were confirmed in vitro to be specific for cytomegalovirus antigens. Compared with the approximately 710-donor mean, donors in an Asian-associated ancestry cluster had fewer N-insertions in productive TCRs, according to a later genetic analysis. CMV serostatus was the only immune exposure information available for the cohort. Assigning TCR associations to individual alleles was difficult when HLA alleles, especially DR and DQ, strongly co-occurred. A cluster of highly shared sequence variants was judged likely to be a technical artifact of the sequencing pipeline. A later analysis found that most CMV-associated TCR beta chains appeared HLA-restricted, with HLA associations seemingly driven largely by CMV exposure. The study gave a list of around 170 TCR beta chains associated with cytomegalovirus. A later analysis reported that several top co-occurrence clusters appeared linked to parvovirus B19, influenza, CMV and Epstein-Barr virus. In a later analysis, HLA-associated TCR beta chains showed more clonal expansion and lower generation probabilities than non-associated chains that were equally common. A later analysis found that TCR association rates varied across HLA loci, with DRB1 alleles showing the most associated TCRs and HLA-C alleles the fewest. In both the original and validation cohorts, the classifier was reported to diagnose cytomegalovirus status with high specificity and sensitivity. Correlated functional status among segregating V segments might be attributable to linkage disequilibrium, but an unknown experimental factor could not be ruled out. Because some donors lacked HLA typing at each locus, the association tests relied only on the typed subset. In a later genetic analysis, a missense DCLRE1C variant was associated with V-gene and J-gene trimming of TCR beta chains, and the association was replicated in an independent cohort. A further reported finding was that TCR beta sequences accurately predicted the HLA-A and HLA-B alleles for most subjects in the first cohort. A later analysis associated approximately 17,000 TCR beta sequences with specific HLA alleles at a false discovery rate of 0.05. The authors suggested that the approach could potentially be extended to other disease states and immunological phenotypes.

The receptor library was made with the immunoSEQ multiplex PCR assay. The multiplex PCR relied on a mix of 60 forward primers for TCR Vbeta segments and 13 reverse primers for TCR Jbeta segments. The CDR3 region of rearranged TCR beta genes was amplified from genomic DNA by a multiplex PCR assay. On the Illumina HiSeq System, the amplified TCR beta libraries were sequenced as 87-base-pair reads. As for the authors' bioinformatics: Across the 666 repertoires, a later analysis counted some 80 million unique TCR beta chains, around 11 million of which were shared by at least two donors. Raw reads were error-corrected and collapsed into unique sequences by a nearest-neighbor algorithm in which closely related sequences were merged to remove PCR and sequencing errors. CDR3 sequences were aligned to IMGT reference sequences to assign V, D and J gene segments. For a sequence to be retained, a match of at least six nucleotides was required to both a V gene segment and a J gene segment. Rearrangements were called productive when the CDR3 lacked stop codons and stayed in frame with V and J; all others were non-productive. Following IMGT convention, CDR3 was defined as the stretch from the second conserved V-encoded cysteine to the conserved J-encoded phenylalanine. In an earlier analysis of 500 to 650 of the donors, sequences lacking an unambiguous match to a single V gene segment were excluded. In an earlier analysis of approximately 500 of the donors, a V segment was called functional when productive rearrangements were above 56.7%, and segregating when the standard deviation between donors exceeded 5%. To diagnose cytomegalovirus status from the catalog of TCR beta chain sequences, a statistical classification framework was built. In a later analysis, TCR nucleotide sequences were compared against IMGT/GENE-DB human TR gene sequences so that V and J genes could be assigned. In a later analysis, CDR3 sequences and most-parsimonious VDJ recombination scenarios were assigned using the TCRdist pipeline. A later analysis defined each TCR beta chain by its CDR3 amino acid sequence plus V-gene family, and excluded reads lacking a unique V-gene family. As a way to deal with suspected cross-contamination and a sequencing artifact, a later analysis dropped 450 to 600 nucleotide sequences that were highly shared and had low generation probability. A later analysis calculated a clonal expansion index for each public chain from normalized within-repertoire ranks of inferred template counts. A later analysis computed generation probabilities with a VDJ recombination model fitted to out-of-frame rearrangements, and checked the results against IGoR. A later analysis scored TCR-TCR, TCR-HLA and TCR-CMV co-occurrence with hypergeometric tests, applying a repertoire-size bias correction to TCR pairs. In a later analysis, false discovery rates were estimated by permuting HLA or CMV assignments 20 times. In a later analysis, co-occurring TCRs were grouped using DBSCAN, with TCRdist sequence similarity added in when clustering inside HLA-allele-positive subsets. For co-occurrence clustering, repertoires with fewer than 30,000 or more than 120,000 public chains were excluded, along with five repertoires with anomalous nucleotide sharing. TCRdb holds this immuneACCESS table with in-frame rearrangements only. Some clones are missing; in checked studies, unresolved V genes explain under half, and the rest has no known cause. That table furnishes V, J and clone size, whereas the DNA furnished D and trimming. Across this sample there are around 97,000 clones, with roughly a tenth seen only once. About 4.7% of the sample is in the top ten clones.

The cohort comprised some 730 healthy bone marrow donors. All cohort members were sampled while nominally healthy, although unrecorded immune exposures were likely present. The donor was CMV seropositive and was included in the group of some 290 seropositive cohort members. A peripheral blood sample was collected from each donor, and TCR beta sequencing was performed on peripheral blood mononuclear cells. The Qiagen DNeasy Blood Extraction Kit was used to extract genomic DNA from the blood cell samples. Sequencing input: PBMCs. The receptor was derived from a man in his fifties or sixties in good health and CMV-seropositive.

The CDR3: CAWNRDSLEKLFF. The nucleotides read TGTGCCTGGAACCGGGACAGCCTTGAAAAACTGTTTTTT. Recombination linked TRBV30 to TRBJ1-4; 7 bases in the middle match TRBD1. The junction shows trimming of 4 bases on V and 7 bases on J, and the gene matches do not reach 6 bases of it. From the cysteine through the phenylalanine, the CDR3 covers 13 amino acids. Only CDR3 DNA is held: 39 bases, read in frame from base 1. The germline V gene (reference sequence) sets CDR1 to GTSNPN and CDR2 to SVGIG.